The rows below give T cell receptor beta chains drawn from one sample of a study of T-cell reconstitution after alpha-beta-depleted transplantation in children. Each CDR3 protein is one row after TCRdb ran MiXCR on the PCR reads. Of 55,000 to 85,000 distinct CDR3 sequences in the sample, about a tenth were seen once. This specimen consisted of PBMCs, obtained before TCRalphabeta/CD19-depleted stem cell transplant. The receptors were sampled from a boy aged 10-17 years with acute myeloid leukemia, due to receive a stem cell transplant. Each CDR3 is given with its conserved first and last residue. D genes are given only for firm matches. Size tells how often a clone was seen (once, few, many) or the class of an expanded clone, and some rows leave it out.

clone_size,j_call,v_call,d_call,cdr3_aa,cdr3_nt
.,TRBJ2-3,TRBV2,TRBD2,CASSEGAGLTDTQYF,TGTGCCAGCAGTGAAGGAGCGGGGTTGACAGATACGCAGTATTTT
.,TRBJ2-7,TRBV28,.,CASSTGVLCEQYF,TGTGCCAGCAGCACCGGGGTCCTCTGCGAGCAGTACTTC
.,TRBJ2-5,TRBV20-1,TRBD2,CSGGGWTLAGEGEETQYF,TGCAGTGGCGGCGGATGGACTTTAGCGGGAGAGGGGGAAGAGACCCAGTACTTC
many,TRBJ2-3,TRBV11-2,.,CASSLDLGDTQYF,TGTGCCAGCAGCTTAGATCTTGGAGATACGCAGTATTTT
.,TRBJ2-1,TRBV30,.,CARRAAREDLFF,TGTGCCCGGAGAGCAGCTCGTGAGGATCTGTTCTTC
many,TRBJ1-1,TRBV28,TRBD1,CASPSPQGDMNTEAFF,TGTGCCAGCCCTTCACCACAGGGGGATATGAACACTGAAGCTTTCTTT
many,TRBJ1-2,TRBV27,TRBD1,CASSLTQLPGGWGYTF,TGTGCCAGCAGTTTAACTCAACTTCCAGGGGGATGGGGCTACACCTTC
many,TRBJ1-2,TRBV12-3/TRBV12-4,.,CASSRGGYGYTF,TGTGCCAGCAGCCGGGGGGGCTATGGCTACACCTTC
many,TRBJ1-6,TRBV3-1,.,CASSQSATSNSPLHF,TGTGCCAGCAGCCAGTCGGCCACCTCCAATTCACCCCTCCACTTT
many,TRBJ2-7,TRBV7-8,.,CASSLSRPSTGNYEQYF,TGTGCCAGCAGCTTATCCCGGCCCAGCACAGGGAACTACGAGCAGTACTTC
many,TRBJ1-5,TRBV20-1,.,CSARGGSGNQPQHF,TGCAGTGCTAGAGGAGGTTCGGGCAATCAGCCCCAGCATTTT
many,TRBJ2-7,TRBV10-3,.,CAISVTSYEQYF,TGTGCCATCAGTGTAACCTCCTACGAGCAGTACTTC
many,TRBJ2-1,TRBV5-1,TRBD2,CASSWTSGGASSYNEQFF,TGCGCCAGCAGCTGGACTAGCGGGGGGGCGAGCTCCTACAATGAGCAGTTCTTC
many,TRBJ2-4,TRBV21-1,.,CATTQTGKNIQYF,TGTGCCACTACCCAGACAGGCAAAAACATTCAGTACTTC
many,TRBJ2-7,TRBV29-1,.,CSVEVVYEQYF,TGCAGCGTTGAGGTGGTCTACGAGCAGTACTTC
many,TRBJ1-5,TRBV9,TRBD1,CASSGQGRDQPQHF,TGTGCCAGCAGCGGACAGGGAAGGGATCAGCCCCAGCATTTT
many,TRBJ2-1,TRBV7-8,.,CASSSPWPTYNEQFF,TGTGCCAGCAGCTCCCCCTGGCCTACCTACAATGAGCAGTTCTTC
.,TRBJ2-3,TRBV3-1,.,CASSPNYRDPRRDTQYF,TGTGCCAGCAGCCCAAACTACCGGGACCCTAGGAGAGATACGCAGTATTTT
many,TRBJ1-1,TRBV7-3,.,CASSLLGALVSVDTEAFF,TGTGCCAGCAGCTTACTAGGTGCTCTCGTCTCGGTGGACACTGAAGCTTTCTTT
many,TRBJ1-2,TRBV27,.,CASSFGPRAGAGYGYTF,TGTGCCAGCAGTTTTGGACCGCGGGCAGGGGCTGGCTATGGCTACACCTTC
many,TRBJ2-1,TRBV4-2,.,CASSQPLMTRNSYNEQFF,TGTGCCAGCAGCCAACCCCTCATGACACGGAACTCCTACAATGAGCAGTTCTTC
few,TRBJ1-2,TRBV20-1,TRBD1,CSARQGGEYGYTF,TGCAGTGCTAGACAGGGGGGTGAATATGGCTACACCTTC
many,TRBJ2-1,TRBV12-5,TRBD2,CASGSSGGNEQFF,TGTGCTAGTGGTTCATCGGGGGGGAATGAGCAGTTCTTC
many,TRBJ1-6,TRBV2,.,CASRGGQGSDSPLHF,TGTGCCAGCAGGGGGGGGCAGGGGTCTGATTCACCCCTCCACTTT